The 27 T cell receptor beta chains below come from one sample, sequenced in a study of spatial heterogeneity in lung cancer (dated by TCRdb to between 2018 and 2020). What the time point label conveys for this sample: sample taken at primary tumor resection. The protocol used for the library was 5' RACE. This sample was sequenced with a NextSeq 500. The raw public data were reprocessed by TCRdb itself: fastp quality trimming at Q25, MiXCR clonotype calling, in-frame beta chains only. Entries that share a CDR3 protein sequence are merged under the most common genes and DNA. This sample is represented by 9,000 to 9,500 distinct CDR3 sequences; roughly 6.3% of them were singletons. In total, the top ten clones hold 25% to 35% of the sample. What the authors observed across the whole study: A correlation was observed between the number of expanded intratumoral alpha and beta TCRs and the tumor nonsynonymous mutation count.

These receptors lack a known antigen. The sample in question was lung tumor tissue, obtained at surgery. All receptors derive from a male donor with early-stage non-small cell lung cancer.

The chain is built from TRBV20-1 and TRBJ1-4, with 8 bases aligning to TRBD1. The ends lost 1 base at V and 8 bases at J; junction bases unmatched: 3. CDR1 DFQATT and CDR2 SNEGSKA come from the germline V gene (reference sequence). There are 13 residues in the CDR3. CDR3 coding DNA: TGCAGTGCTAGAGGTACAGGGGGAGAAAAACTGTTTTTT. Amino acids: CSARGTGGEKLFF.

Relative to its sample, this clonotype is medium-sized. V and J are TRBV20-1 and TRBJ2-3; no clear D gene. This CDR3 comprises 12 residues. Germline lookup yields CDR1 DFQATT and CDR2 SNEGSKA (reference sequence). Trimming cost V 2 bases and J 3 bases, with 6 bases left between them. DNA of the CDR3: TGCAGTGCTAGACAGGCAACAGATACGCAGTATTTT. This translates into CSARQATDTQYF.

A note on this clonotype: A much larger clone lies one base from this, so it may be a read error. This chain joins TRBV10-2 and TRBJ2-1; D perhaps matches TRBD2 (5 bases). V was pared by 7 bases and J by 12 bases, with 13 bases between. Germline CDR1 reads WSHSY; CDR2 reads SAAADI. The CDR3 is made up of 11 amino acids. In DNA form, the CDR3 reads TGCGCCAGCAAGGACTTCTCTGGGCAGTTCTTC. Protein: CASKDFSGQFF.

This clonotype was seen many times. The V and J genes are TRBV7-9 and TRBJ1-4; D is unclear. V lost 2 bases, J lost 6 bases, and 7 bases lay in between. CDR3 length: 13 amino acids. Germline V gene data show CDR1 as SEHNR and CDR2 as FQNEAQ (reference sequence). The chain's CDR3 is CASSLNVYEKLFF. CDR3 nucleotides: TGTGCCAGCAGCTTAAATGTTTATGAAAAACTGTTTTTT. The full variable domain, rest sourced from reference TRBV7-9 and TRBJ1-4, is DTGVSQNPRHKITKRGQNVTFRCDPISEHNRLYWYRQTLGQGPEFLTYFQNEAQLEKSRLLSDRFSAERPKGSFSTLEIQRTEQGDSAMYLCASSLNVYEKLFFGSGTQLSVL.

The chain couples TRBV5-4 to TRBJ2-5; 7 nucleotides line up with TRBD1. Germline CDR1 SGHNT, CDR2 YYREEE (reference sequence). This CDR3 comprises 14 residues. Germline trimming cut 1 base from V and 3 bases from J; bases unmatched to any gene: 3. Written as DNA, the CDR3 is TGTGCCAGCAGCTTGATTGACAGGGAAGAGACCCAGTACTTC. This encodes CASSLIDREETQYF.

This clonotype was picked up many times. The chain carries TRBV29-1 and TRBJ1-2, with D hard to call. The germline CDR1 and CDR2 sequences are SQVTM and ANQGSEA. The CDR3 is made up of 10 amino acids. V lost 3 bases and J lost 6, with 5 bases in between. CDR3 in amino acids: CSVDEDGYTF. The CDR3 nucleotides read TGCAGCGTTGATGAGGATGGCTACACCTTC.

This clonotype was seen repeatedly, ten times or more. V and J are TRBV14 and TRBJ2-1; 9 nucleotides agree with TRBD2. The CDR3 spans 16 residues. Trimming took 0 bases from V and 7 from J; bases not matched to a gene: 7. Per germline, CDR1 SGHDN and CDR2 FVKESK. CDR3 DNA: TGTGCCAGCAGCCAAGATGGGCGGGGGGGCAAAAATGAGCAGTTCTTC. It encodes CASSQDGRGGKNEQFF.

By sample fraction, this clonotype is medium-sized. CDR3 residues: CATSEAGANYGYTF. The CDR3 nucleotides are TGTGCCACCAGTGAGGCAGGAGCTAACTATGGCTACACCTTC. The rearrangement uses TRBV24-1 and TRBJ1-2, with no clear D. Between the trimmed V and J ends, which lost 4 bases and 0 bases, there was a span of 8 bases. CDR3 length: 14 amino acids. Germline V gene sequence: CDR1 KGHDR, CDR2 SFDVKD.

This clonotype was seen many times. The J gene is TRBJ1-5, the V gene TRBV20-1; 7 positions match TRBD1. J gave up 2 bases and V 6 bases, and 4 bases lay outside the gene matches. CDR3 length: 13 residues. From germline, CDR1 is DFQATT and CDR2 SNEGSKA (reference sequence). The CDR3 DNA reads as TGCAGTGCCACAGGGGTTGGCAATCAGCCCCAGCATTTT. This codes for CSATGVGNQPQHF.

In its sample, this clonotype was seen many times. The chain employs TRBV30 and TRBJ1-2, with D tentatively TRBD1 (5 bases). CDR3 length equals 13 residues. Germline values: CDR1 GTSNPN, CDR2 SVGIG (reference sequence). The ends were cut back, 2 bases at V and 7 bases at J, with 14 bases in the middle. The CDR3, as DNA: TGTGCCTGGAGTCGCCAGGGCTTGGGTGGCTACACCTTC. Encoded protein: CAWSRQGLGGYTF.

There are many counts of this clonotype. This chain uses TRBV28 with TRBJ1-3, with 9 bases matching TRBD1. The length of the CDR3 is 15 residues. Germline-derived CDR1 and CDR2 are MDHEN and SYDVKM. The junction had 7 bases not matched to a gene; V was cut back by 7 bases and J by 3 bases. CDR3 residues: CASTKQGASGNTIYF. CDR3 DNA: TGTGCCAGCACTAAACAGGGGGCAAGTGGAAACACCATATATTTT.

This clonotype has ten or more counts. The chain links TRBV4-1 to TRBJ1-2, with D maybe TRBD1 (6 bases). The CDR3 length is 16 residues. Trimming took 0 bases from V and 3 from J, leaving 14 bases between them. CDR1 MGHRA and CDR2 YSYEKL come from the germline V gene. The CDR3 region is CASSQDPGARYYGYTF. CDR3 nucleotide sequence: TGCGCCAGCAGCCAAGATCCGGGGGCTCGTTACTATGGCTACACCTTC.

This clonotype showed up many times. The V call is TRBV4-1, the J call TRBJ1-6, with 11 nucleotides matching TRBD1. The length of the CDR3 is 16 residues. Germline assignment: CDR1 MGHRA and CDR2 YSYEKL. V trimming: 0 bases; J trimming: 10 bases; junction bases outside the gene matches: 5. The CDR3 region has the DNA TGCGCCAGCAGCCAAGATGGGACAGGGGGTAGATCACCCCTCCACTTT. It encodes CASSQDGTGGRSPLHF.

This rearrangement joins TRBV2 to TRBJ1-2, with D hard to call. This CDR3 contains 11 residues. Germline V CDR1 and CDR2: SNHLY, FYNNEI. V lost 3 bases and J 4 bases, leaving 3 bases between the germline ends. The CDR3: CASSDTYGYTF. The CDR3, as DNA: TGTGCCAGCAGTGACACCTATGGCTACACCTTC.

The chain couples TRBV7-2 to TRBJ1-2, with D tentatively TRBD1 (5 bases). The CDR3 consists of 13 residues. With 3 bases removed from V and 7 bases from J, the gap between germline ends came to 12 bases. CDR1 is SGHTA and CDR2 is FQGNSA in the germline V gene. The CDR3 nucleotides are TGTGCCAGCAGCTTGGTCCAGGGCGGTGGCTACACCTTC. It yields the protein CASSLVQGGGYTF.

This clonotype appeared many times. The chain combines TRBV20-1 with TRBJ1-1; 7 bases agree with TRBD1. The CDR3 has 12 amino acids. The junction had 3 bases not matched to a gene; V was cut back by 4 bases and J by 4 bases. Germline values: CDR1 DFQATT, CDR2 SNEGSKA (reference sequence). DNA of the CDR3: TGCAGTGCTACCCCAGGGGGCACTGAAGCTTTCTTT. It translates to CSATPGGTEAFF.

This clonotype is labeled medium-sized. The J gene is TRBJ2-1, the V gene TRBV6-2 or TRBV6-3; possible D gene TRBD1, 6 bases. CDR3 length: 16 amino acids. Germline V gene lookup returns CDR1 MNHEY and CDR2 SVGEGT. The V end was cut by 6 bases, the J end by 0 bases, with 15 bases between. DNA of the CDR3: TGTGCCAGCAGCCATACGGGACAAAGCTCCTACAATGAGCAGTTCTTC. This codes for CASSHTGQSSYNEQFF.

This clonotype was picked up many times. The chain links TRBV23-1 to TRBJ2-2; D may be TRBD2 (6 bases). Being an ORF, TRBV23-1 has a function that is uncertain. V was pared by 4 bases and J by 4 bases, with 13 bases between. The CDR3 length is 15 residues. CDR3 protein: CASSLNGTSTGELFF. CDR3 coding DNA: TGCGCCAGCAGTCTTAATGGGACTTCCACCGGGGAGCTGTTTTTT.

The chain uses TRBV2 and TRBJ1-1, with TRBD1 matching 7 bases. J gave up 5 bases and V 2 bases, and 8 bases lay outside the gene matches. Germline V CDR1 and CDR2: SNHLY, FYNNEI. CDR3 size: 15 residues. The CDR3 nucleotides read TGTGCCAGCAGTGAAAGGGTACAGGGGCGGACTGAAGCTTTCTTT. The encoded protein is CASSERVQGRTEAFF.

The sample holds many counts of this clonotype. The chain couples TRBV2 to TRBJ2-7; 9 positions agree with TRBD1. Germline loops: CDR1 SNHLY, CDR2 FYNNEI. V shed 6 bases and J 7 bases; nucleotides not matched to a gene: 10. CDR3 length: 14 amino acids. The CDR3 nucleotides are TGTGCCAGCAGAGAACAGGGGGCTCGGGGGGAGCAGTACTTC. Its protein is CASREQGARGEQYF.

This clonotype turned up a few times. The CDR3 nucleotides read TGTGCCAGCAGCTCCTTGGCCCGCAATGAGCAGTTCTTC. It yields the protein CASSSLARNEQFF. V gene TRBV7-2 combines with J gene TRBJ2-1; D not certain. The CDR3 spans 13 residues. The V and J ends lost 4 bases and 6 bases respectively, with 10 bases between them. Germline values: CDR1 SGHTA, CDR2 FQGNSA.

This clonotype was detected ten times or more. The chain links TRBV5-4 to TRBJ2-1, with 7 bases identical to TRBD1. Losses at the gene ends were 4 bases for V and 7 bases for J; bases not matched to a gene: 11. The CDR3 runs 15 residues. In germline, CDR1 is SGHNT, CDR2 YYREEE (reference sequence). As DNA, the CDR3 is TGTGCCAGCAGCGGACGGACAGGCAAGGGGAATGAGCAGTTCTTC. It translates to CASSGRTGKGNEQFF. The variable domain in full, completed from reference TRBV5-4 and TRBJ2-1, reads ETGVTQSPTHLIKTRGQQVTLRCSSQSGHNTVSWYQQALGQGPQFIFQYYREEENGRGNFPPRFSGLQFPNYSSELNVNALELDDSALYLCASSGRTGKGNEQFFGPGTRLTVL.

This clonotype is deemed medium-sized. The gene calls are TRBV7-9 and TRBJ1-1; the match to TRBD1 covers 9 bases. V was pared by 5 bases and J by 1 base, with 5 bases of the junction left unmatched. The CDR3 loop spans 15 amino acids. Per the germline V gene, CDR1 is SEHNR and CDR2 is FQNEAQ (reference sequence). CDR3 sequence reads: CASSVQQGANTEAFF. CDR3 coding DNA: TGTGCCAGCAGCGTCCAACAGGGGGCGAACACTGAAGCTTTCTTT.

In its sample, this clonotype was seen many times. The J gene is TRBJ2-6, the V gene TRBV30; TRBD2 is a possible D gene (5 bases). In germline, CDR1 is GTSNPN, CDR2 SVGIG (reference sequence). Trimming removed 0 bases from V and 2 bases from J, with 8 bases in between. CDR3 length: 15 residues. CDR3 DNA: TGTGCCTGGAGTGTACTAGGGCCTGGGGCCAACGTCCTGACTTTC. Residues: CAWSVLGPGANVLTF.

V usage is TRBV12-3 or TRBV12-4 and J usage is TRBJ1-3, with no clear D. Deletions cut 4 bases from V and 1 base from J, with 5 bases between. The CDR3 length is 13 residues. In nucleotides, the CDR3 is TGTGCCAGCAGTTGGGGATCTGGAAACACCATATATTTT. Protein product: CASSWGSGNTIYF.

This clonotype was seen a few times. This chain joins TRBV30 and TRBJ1-4, with D possibly being TRBD1 (6 bases). V lost 1 base, J lost 8 bases, and 20 bases lay in between. The V gene's germline CDR1 is GTSNPN and CDR2 SVGIG (reference sequence). The CDR3 covers 16 residues. The CDR3 region has the DNA TGTGCCTGGAGTGCCAAGGGGGGCCTACGGGGGGAAAAACTGTTTTTT. Its protein is CAWSAKGGLRGEKLFF.

The chain recombines TRBV7-8 with TRBJ1-5, with 9 bases aligning to TRBD1. The CDR3 is 14 amino acids. V dropped 4 bases and J dropped 6; count of bases not matched to a gene: 4. Germline CDR1 SGHVS, CDR2 FQNEAQ. CDR3 sequence (DNA): TGTGCCAGCAGCTCACAGGGGGCTGGTCAGCCCCAGCATTTT. Amino acid sequence: CASSSQGAGQPQHF.